The rows below give T cell receptor beta chains drawn from one sample of a study of human T cells and chemical hapten exposure. Via MiXCR, TCRdb re-called the RACE reads, giving one row per CDR3 protein. In the table there are some 90,000 distinct CDR3 sequences, over 10% of which are singletons. Sequences were derived from whole blood, sampled in connection with sensitization to the hapten diphenylcyclopropenone (DPC). The source of these receptors is a middle-aged woman with alopecia areata. Some clones in this sample may be carry-over from other donors' samples. Both conserved end residues are part of each CDR3. Each record gives: J gene, D gene, clone size, V gene, CDR3 protein, CDR3 DNA. The D gene is left open where the match is weak. Some rows have no size entry. The others give once, few or many, or a class for an expanded clone.

J: TRBJ1-5
D: TRBD1
size: many
V: TRBV25-1
CDR3: CASSATSGGLGNQPQHF
DNA: TGTGCCAGCAGTGCTACTTCAGGGGGCTTGGGCAATCAGCCCCAGCATTTT

J: TRBJ1-5
D: -
size: many
V: TRBV19
CDR3: CASSMGWDNQPQHF
DNA: TGTGCCAGTAGTATGGGGTGGGACAATCAGCCCCAGCATTTT

J: TRBJ2-2
D: TRBD2
size: many
V: TRBV5-1
CDR3: CASSLLAGNTGELFF
DNA: TGCGCCAGCAGCTTACTAGCGGGGAACACCGGGGAGCTGTTTTTT

J: TRBJ1-2
D: -
size: many
V: TRBV4-3
CDR3: CAPVQEGEQANYGYTF
DNA: TGCGCCCCAGTCCAGGAAGGGGAACAGGCTAACTATGGCTACACCTTC

J: TRBJ2-1
D: TRBD2
size: many
V: TRBV11-2
CDR3: CASSSRTSGALNEQFF
DNA: TGTGCCAGCAGCTCTCGGACTAGCGGGGCCCTCAATGAGCAGTTCTTC

J: TRBJ2-5
D: -
size: many
V: TRBV11-2
CDR3: CASSFSVGVASQYF
DNA: TGTGCCAGCAGCTTTTCGGTTGGGGTTGCGTCCCAGTACTTC

J: TRBJ2-1
D: TRBD2
size: -
V: TRBV20-1
CDR3: CSARQGTSGREEQFF
DNA: TGCAGTGCTAGACAGGGGACTAGCGGGAGAGAGGAGCAGTTCTTC

J: TRBJ2-1
D: TRBD2
size: -
V: TRBV9
CDR3: CASSALAGGPYNEQFF
DNA: TGTGCCAGCAGCGCGCTAGCGGGAGGGCCTTACAATGAGCAGTTCTTC

J: TRBJ2-5
D: -
size: -
V: TRBV7-2
CDR3: CASSLAHSRDQETEYF
DNA: TGTGCCAGCAGCTTAGCCCATAGCAGGGACCAAGAGACCGAGTACTTC

J: TRBJ2-5
D: -
size: many
V: TRBV5-1
CDR3: CASSAPHGETQYF
DNA: TGCGCCAGCAGCGCGCCTCACGGCGAGACCCAGTACTTC

J: TRBJ1-1
D: -
size: few
V: TRBV10-2
CDR3: CASRPTRTEAFF
DNA: TGCGCCAGCAGGCCCACCCGTACTGAAGCTTTCTTT

J: TRBJ2-3
D: -
size: many
V: TRBV5-1
CDR3: CASRGVGQTQYF
DNA: TGCGCCAGCAGAGGGGTGGGGCAGACGCAGTATTTT

J: TRBJ2-5
D: -
size: many
V: TRBV15
CDR3: CATSRGGQETQYF
DNA: TGTGCCACCAGCAGAGGGGGTCAAGAGACCCAGTACTTC

J: TRBJ2-7
D: -
size: many
V: TRBV12-3/TRBV12-4
CDR3: CASSPSVGPYEQYF
DNA: TGTGCCAGCAGTCCTAGCGTTGGGCCCTACGAGCAGTACTTC

J: TRBJ1-2
D: -
size: many
V: TRBV28
CDR3: CASTGSFNYGYTF
DNA: TGTGCCAGCACGGGAAGTTTTAACTATGGCTACACCTTC

J: TRBJ2-3
D: -
size: -
V: TRBV7-9
CDR3: CASSPHLVIEGPDTQYF
DNA: TGTGCCAGCAGCCCCCATCTTGTGATTGAGGGGCCAGATACGCAGTATTTT

J: TRBJ2-1
D: TRBD1
size: many
V: TRBV13
CDR3: CASTRTGFSSYNEQFF
DNA: TGTGCCAGCACCAGGACAGGGTTTAGCTCCTACAATGAGCAGTTCTTC

J: TRBJ2-2
D: TRBD2
size: many
V: TRBV6-4
CDR3: CASSDSGTSGENTGELFF
DNA: TGTGCCAGCAGTGACTCAGGGACTAGCGGGGAGAACACCGGGGAGCTGTTTTTT

J: TRBJ2-1
D: -
size: -
V: TRBV12-5
CDR3: CASGLGDRLSSNEQFF
DNA: TGTGCTAGTGGTCTCGGAGACAGGCTCTCCAGCAATGAGCAGTTCTTC

J: TRBJ1-5
D: -
size: few
V: TRBV6-2/TRBV6-3
CDR3: CASSYSRRNSNQPQHF
DNA: TGTGCCAGCAGTTACTCGAGAAGGAATAGCAATCAGCCCCAGCATTTT

J: TRBJ2-1
D: TRBD1
size: few
V: TRBV6-5
CDR3: CASKRGTGGSNEQFF
DNA: TGTGCCAGCAAAAGGGGGACAGGGGGCTCGAATGAGCAGTTCTTC

J: TRBJ2-3
D: -
size: few
V: TRBV30
CDR3: CAWSAPASSTDTQYF
DNA: TGTGCCTGGAGTGCCCCCGCGTCTAGCACAGATACGCAGTATTTT

J: TRBJ2-1
D: TRBD1
size: many
V: TRBV6-2/TRBV6-3
CDR3: CASSRRQGATYNEQFF
DNA: TGTGCCAGCAGCCGTAGACAGGGGGCAACCTACAATGAGCAGTTCTTC

J: TRBJ2-3
D: TRBD2
size: many
V: TRBV10-3
CDR3: CAISPGTSGSDDTQYF
DNA: TGTGCCATCAGTCCAGGGACTAGCGGGAGCGACGATACGCAGTATTTT

J: TRBJ1-2
D: -
size: -
V: TRBV5-8
CDR3: CASSRALASYGYTF
DNA: TGTGCCAGCAGCAGGGCCCTGGCAAGCTATGGCTACACCTTC

J: TRBJ1-5
D: TRBD1
size: -
V: TRBV18
CDR3: CASSPGQGLRPQHF
DNA: TGTGCCAGCTCCCCCGGACAGGGTCTACGGCCCCAGCATTTT

J: TRBJ2-4
D: -
size: many
V: TRBV6-2/TRBV6-3
CDR3: CASSYKGIENIQYF
DNA: TGTGCCAGCAGTTACAAAGGGATAGAAAACATTCAGTACTTC

J: TRBJ2-3
D: -
size: many
V: TRBV4-3
CDR3: CASSQDNYGGGTDTQYF
DNA: TGCGCCAGCAGCCAAGATAATTACGGCGGAGGCACAGATACGCAGTATTTT

J: TRBJ2-5
D: -
size: medium-sized
V: TRBV13
CDR3: CASSLVDSWRDGQETQYF
DNA: TGTGCCAGCAGCTTAGTTGATAGCTGGCGGGACGGCCAAGAGACCCAGTACTTC

J: TRBJ1-3
D: TRBD1
size: many
V: TRBV12-3/TRBV12-4
CDR3: CASRDRASGNTIYF
DNA: TGTGCCAGCAGGGACAGGGCGTCTGGAAACACCATATATTTT

J: TRBJ2-1
D: TRBD1
size: many
V: TRBV20-1
CDR3: CSAIPGQGANEQFF
DNA: TGCAGTGCTATCCCGGGACAGGGGGCGAATGAGCAGTTCTTC

J: TRBJ2-6
D: TRBD1
size: few
V: TRBV20-1
CDR3: CSAGIPPGTELSGANVLTF
DNA: TGCAGTGCTGGAATCCCTCCCGGGACAGAACTATCTGGGGCCAACGTCCTGACTTTC

J: TRBJ2-5
D: TRBD2
size: -
V: TRBV6-2/TRBV6-3
CDR3: CASSYSTGLGEETQYF
DNA: TGTGCCAGCAGTTACTCCACGGGACTAGGGGAAGAGACCCAGTACTTC

J: TRBJ2-1
D: TRBD1
size: -
V: TRBV3-1
CDR3: CASSQSTGGNEQFF
DNA: TGTGCCAGCAGCCAATCGACAGGGGGCAATGAGCAGTTCTTC

J: TRBJ2-3
D: TRBD1
size: -
V: TRBV5-1
CDR3: CASSQRTGRDTQYF
DNA: TGCGCCAGCAGCCAACGGACAGGGCGAGATACGCAGTATTTT

J: TRBJ2-2
D: -
size: many
V: TRBV4-3
CDR3: CASSQSDRNTGELFF
DNA: TGCGCCAGCAGCCAATCGGACAGGAACACCGGGGAGCTGTTTTTT

J: TRBJ2-7
D: -
size: -
V: TRBV11-2
CDR3: CASSLNRAGEQYF
DNA: TGTGCCAGCAGCCTTAACAGGGCGGGGGAGCAGTACTTC

J: TRBJ2-7
D: TRBD2
size: -
V: TRBV20-1
CDR3: CSARPSGRGEQYF
DNA: TGCAGTGCTAGACCTAGCGGGAGAGGCGAGCAGTACTTC

J: TRBJ2-2
D: TRBD1
size: many
V: TRBV12-3/TRBV12-4
CDR3: CASRTDRDRGATGELFF
DNA: TGTGCCAGCAGAACGGACCGGGACAGGGGCGCTACCGGGGAGCTGTTTTTT

J: TRBJ2-4
D: -
size: many
V: TRBV2
CDR3: CASTISDIQYF
DNA: TGTGCCAGCACTATCTCGGACATTCAGTACTTC

J: TRBJ1-2
D: -
size: many
V: TRBV6-2/TRBV6-3
CDR3: CASKSPGRIYGYTF
DNA: TGTGCCAGCAAATCCCCGGGACGGATCTATGGCTACACCTTC

J: TRBJ2-2
D: -
size: -
V: TRBV23-1
CDR3: CASSQANTGELFF
DNA: TGCGCCAGCAGTCAGGCGAACACCGGGGAGCTGTTTTTT

J: TRBJ2-5
D: TRBD1
size: many
V: TRBV6-2/TRBV6-3
CDR3: CASSYSAGGETQYF
DNA: TGTGCCAGCAGTTACTCGGCAGGGGGAGAGACCCAGTACTTC

J: TRBJ1-1
D: -
size: -
V: TRBV28
CDR3: CASRNPGTGWSTEAFF
DNA: TGTGCCAGCAGGAATCCCGGGACTGGGTGGAGCACTGAAGCTTTCTTT

J: TRBJ2-1
D: -
size: many
V: TRBV6-5
CDR3: CASSSGAYNEQFF
DNA: TGTGCCAGCAGCTCGGGGGCCTACAATGAGCAGTTCTTC

J: TRBJ2-1
D: TRBD2
size: -
V: TRBV7-2
CDR3: CASSLAGGQYNEQFF
DNA: TGTGCCAGCAGCTTGGCGGGGGGACAATACAATGAGCAGTTCTTC

J: TRBJ2-1
D: TRBD1
size: many
V: TRBV4-1
CDR3: CASSPSGTAYNEQFF
DNA: TGCGCCAGCAGCCCATCCGGGACAGCCTACAATGAGCAGTTCTTC

J: TRBJ2-7
D: TRBD2
size: many
V: TRBV12-3/TRBV12-4
CDR3: CASSNPGTSREQYF
DNA: TGTGCCAGCAGCAACCCCGGGACTAGCCGCGAGCAGTACTTC

J: TRBJ2-1
D: -
size: -
V: TRBV28
CDR3: CASFHLGQANNEQFF
DNA: TGTGCCAGCTTCCACCTAGGGCAGGCTAACAATGAGCAGTTCTTC

J: TRBJ2-7
D: -
size: many
V: TRBV7-2
CDR3: CASSLGLGEQYF
DNA: TGTGCCAGCAGCTTGGGTCTAGGGGAGCAGTACTTC

J: TRBJ1-4
D: -
size: few
V: TRBV6-1
CDR3: CASSRDIGNEKLFF
DNA: TGTGCCAGCAGTCGGGACATCGGCAATGAAAAACTGTTTTTT

J: TRBJ2-5
D: -
size: once
V: TRBV7-2
CDR3: CASSLGGLKLETQYF
DNA: TGTGCCAGCAGCTTAGGTGGGCTCAAGTTGGAGACCCAGTACTTC

J: TRBJ1-2
D: -
size: many
V: TRBV20-1
CDR3: CSAHIPVGYGYTF
DNA: TGCAGTGCTCACATCCCGGTGGGCTATGGCTACACCTTC

J: TRBJ1-4
D: -
size: few
V: TRBV20-1
CDR3: CSARESGRNEKLFF
DNA: TGCAGTGCTAGAGAGTCCGGGCGGAATGAAAAACTGTTTTTT

J: TRBJ2-1
D: TRBD2
size: few
V: TRBV28
CDR3: CASSFGLAGVGFF
DNA: TGTGCCAGCAGTTTCGGACTAGCGGGAGTAGGGTTCTTC

J: TRBJ2-7
D: -
size: many
V: TRBV20-1
CDR3: CSASSGDHEQYF
DNA: TGCAGTGCTAGTTCAGGGGATCACGAGCAGTACTTC

J: TRBJ1-4
D: TRBD1
size: many
V: TRBV5-4
CDR3: CASSHGQGDEKLFF
DNA: TGTGCCAGCAGCCACGGACAGGGGGATGAAAAACTGTTTTTT

J: TRBJ2-7
D: TRBD1
size: -
V: TRBV6-5
CDR3: CASSRRRDRGPSSYEQYF
DNA: TGTGCCAGCAGTCGAAGACGGGACAGGGGCCCAAGTTCCTACGAGCAGTACTTC